This TCR beta chain was obtained from a study of post-analysis software for immune sequencing data. Study at large: Relapsing-remitting, secondary progressive and progressive-relapsing forms made up the multiple sclerosis disease courses.

The study, taken as a whole, reports: The normalized Chao1 diversity of multiple sclerosis patients was significantly lower than that of controls.

cDNA libraries of TCR beta carried unique molecular identifiers. T cells numbering 1 to 10 million yielded cDNA molecules that totaled about 500,000. TCRdb passed the PCR reads through MiXCR, listing each CDR3 protein once. The table lists hundreds of thousands of distinct CDR3 sequences, approximately 38% of them singletons. With respect to this clonotype: No antigen is known for it.

The sequenced sample consisted of blood. This clonotype originated in a girl aged 10 to 17 with multiple sclerosis.

Here the CDR3 reads CASSRSLAGGKEQYF. In DNA, the CDR3 is TGTGCCAGCAGTCGGTCACTAGCGGGGGGTAAAGAGCAGTACTTC. J is TRBJ2-7 and V is TRBV12-3 or TRBV12-4, with 12 bases matching TRBD2. Trimming took 5 bases from V and 7 from J; bases not matched to a gene: 9. This CDR3 has 15 amino acids.